This entry lists 25 T cell receptor beta chains sequenced from one sample in a study of T-cell memory formation after mild COVID-19. TCRdb redid the calling of the 5' RACE reads with MiXCR, one entry per CDR3 protein. Counted here are roughly 550,000 distinct CDR3 sequences, around 21% occurring once; the ten biggest clones make up under 15%. The specimen was PBMCs or a T cell subset sorted from them (not recorded which). The receptors come from an adult woman who had mild COVID-19 (a few samples of this study predate the infection). Cell type and time point are not known.

This clonotype was picked up a small number of times. V is TRBV6-6 and J is TRBJ1-1, with D possibly being TRBD1 (5 bases). Trimming stripped 8 bases from V and 4 bases from J, with 17 bases between. The CDR3 is made up of 14 amino acids. Germline values: CDR1 MNHNY, CDR2 SVGAGI (reference sequence). The CDR3 protein is CASSPGGSSTEAFF. CDR3 nucleotides: TGTGCCAGCTCTCCCGGGGGTTCAAGCACTGAAGCTTTCTTT.

The chain joins TRBV4-1 to TRBJ1-2, with D possibly matching TRBD1 (6 bases). The CDR3 has 15 residues. Germline CDR1 MGHRA, CDR2 YSYEKL. Trimming pared 2 bases from V and 2 bases from J, leaving 12 bases between. DNA for the CDR3: TGCGCCAGCAGCCAAAGCAGGGGCGTAAACTATGGCTACACCTTC. Protein product: CASSQSRGVNYGYTF.

This clonotype was counted only a few times. V usage is TRBV5-1 and J usage is TRBJ1-4; tentative D call: TRBD1 (5 bases). The CDR3 runs to 13 residues. In germline, CDR1 is SGHRS, CDR2 YFSETQ. The ends were cut back, 2 bases at V and 7 bases at J, with 9 bases in the middle. Here the CDR3 DNA reads TGCGCCAGCAGCTTCGGGACGGGTGAAAAACTGTTTTTT. This codes for CASSFGTGEKLFF.

The table lists this clonotype with a few counts. J is TRBJ2-1 and V is TRBV5-1, with 9 bases identical to TRBD2. The J segment lost 10 bases and the V segment lost 0 bases, leaving 8 bases of the junction unmatched. This CDR3 spans 15 amino acids. Germline V gene lookup returns CDR1 SGHRS and CDR2 YFSETQ. CDR3 in DNA: TGCGCCAGCAGCTTGGGTAGCGGGGGTTCAGAAGAGCAGTTCTTC. Translating it yields CASSLGSGGSEEQFF.

The CDR3: CAWGGQGNTEAFF. In DNA form, the CDR3 reads TGTGCCTGGGGGGGGCAGGGGAACACTGAAGCTTTCTTT. The V and J genes are TRBV30 and TRBJ1-1, with a weak D call TRBD1 (6 bases). V dropped 5 bases and J dropped 1 base, with 11 bases sitting between them. CDR3 length: 13 amino acids. Germline CDR1 and CDR2: GTSNPN and SVGIG (reference sequence).

In this sample, this clonotype turned up many times. The rearrangement uses TRBV20-1 and TRBJ1-2, with a possible D match to TRBD1 (5 bases). V lost 8 bases to trimming and J lost 5 bases, with 21 bases between them. CDR3 length equals 14 residues. Germline V gene lookup returns CDR1 DFQATT and CDR2 SNEGSKA (reference sequence). The CDR3 DNA reads as TGCAGTTACACAACCCCCGGGACCGGTTATGGCTACACCTTC. Protein product: CSYTTPGTGYGYTF.

In its sample, this clonotype was seen once. V is TRBV20-1 and J is TRBJ1-4; D is ambiguous. The CDR3 totals 13 residues. Germline loops: CDR1 DFQATT, CDR2 SNEGSKA (reference sequence). V lost 3 bases to trimming and J lost 7 bases, with 12 bases between them. CDR3 residues: CSAREGNGEKLFF. CDR3 DNA sequence: TGCAGTGCTAGGGAGGGTAATGGTGAAAAACTGTTTTTT.

In its sample, this clonotype was seen once. The chain joins TRBV5-6 to TRBJ2-7; 7 bases align to TRBD2. Trimming removed 4 bases from V and 2 bases from J; junction bases left unmatched: 18. The germline V gene encodes CDR1 SGHDT and CDR2 YYEEEE. This CDR3 spans 18 amino acids. CDR3 sequence (DNA): TGTGCCAGCAGCCCCACTGTCGGCCCAGCGGGGCCTGCCTACGAGCAGTACTTC. Translating gives CASSPTVGPAGPAYEQYF.

This chain uses TRBV15 with TRBJ2-7, with D perhaps assigned TRBD1 or TRBD2 (5 bases each). CDR1 and CDR2 (germline): LNHNV, YYDKDF (reference sequence). The length of the CDR3 is 15 residues. V dropped 1 base and J dropped 3 bases, with 13 bases sitting between them. CDR3 residues: CATSRARGAHYEQYF. As DNA, the CDR3 is TGTGCCACCAGCAGAGCTCGAGGGGCCCACTACGAGCAGTACTTC.

This chain links TRBV7-2 with TRBJ1-6; D unresolved. Germline V CDR1 and CDR2: SGHTA, FQGNSA. The V gene lost 4 bases and the J gene lost 6 bases, with 13 bases spanning the gap. The CDR3 has 15 amino acids. The CDR3 reads CASSSQNRINSPLHF. DNA of the CDR3: TGTGCCAGCAGCTCCCAGAACAGAATTAATTCACCCCTCCACTTT.

This clonotype showed up just a few times. The chain combines TRBV6-6 with TRBJ1-5, with a weak D call TRBD1 (5 bases). The V and J ends lost 4 bases and 6 bases respectively, with 10 bases between them. This CDR3 comprises 13 residues. Per the germline V gene, CDR1 is MNHNY and CDR2 is SVGAGI (reference sequence). CDR3 bases: TGTGCCAGCAGTTCTACGGGGGGTCAGCCCCAGCATTTT. This sequence encodes CASSSTGGQPQHF.

A few counts support this clonotype. The chain couples TRBV20-1 to TRBJ2-1, with D tentatively TRBD2 (6 bases). V was pared by 3 bases and J by 3 bases, with 24 bases between. This CDR3 is 18 amino acids long. Germline loops: CDR1 DFQATT, CDR2 SNEGSKA (reference sequence). The DNA of the CDR3 is TGCAGTGCTAGCGAGGTTTCCCCCCGGGACTTCCTCTACAATGAGCAGTTCTTC. Its translation is CSASEVSPRDFLYNEQFF.

This clonotype has a count of ten or more. The chain joins TRBV7-2 to TRBJ2-3; perhaps TRBD2 as D (6 bases). Trimming removed 4 bases at V and 2 bases at J, with 10 bases between. This CDR3 region has 14 residues. The germline V gene encodes CDR1 SGHTA and CDR2 FQGNSA. The CDR3 spells CASSSGLATDTQYF. DNA of the CDR3: TGTGCCAGCAGCTCGGGACTCGCCACAGATACGCAGTATTTT.

This sequence joins TRBV24-1 and TRBJ2-1; D is perhaps TRBD1 (5 bases). Trimming removed 3 bases from V and 3 bases from J, with 11 bases in between. The CDR3 extends over 15 amino acids. Germline loops: CDR1 KGHDR, CDR2 SFDVKD. The CDR3 DNA sequence: TGTGCCACCAGTGATCCAGACGACAGCTACAATGAGCAGTTCTTC. Protein product: CATSDPDDSYNEQFF.

There are many counts of this clonotype. The rearrangement joins TRBV5-1 to TRBJ2-3; D gene ambiguous. V was shortened by 0 bases and J by 1 base, with 3 bases between the two germline ends. The CDR3 covers 13 residues. The germline V gene encodes CDR1 SGHRS and CDR2 YFSETQ. CDR3 protein: CASSLGGTDTQYF. Here the CDR3 DNA reads TGCGCCAGCAGCTTGGGGGGCACAGATACGCAGTATTTT.

V usage is TRBV5-1 and J usage is TRBJ2-7, with D perhaps matching TRBD2 (6 bases). The germline V gene encodes CDR1 SGHRS and CDR2 YFSETQ. The CDR3 is 15 amino acids. Trimming pared 0 bases from V and 2 bases from J, leaving 12 bases between. CDR3: CASSLVPGDPYEQYF. CDR3 in DNA: TGCGCCAGCAGCTTGGTTCCGGGGGACCCCTACGAGCAGTACTTC.

This clonotype was counted only a few times. V and J are TRBV19 and TRBJ2-1; D is undetermined. The V end was cut by 4 bases, the J end by 2 bases, with 15 bases between. Germline V gene lookup returns CDR1 LNHDA and CDR2 SQIVND (reference sequence). The CDR3 has 16 residues. The CDR3 DNA reads as TGTGCCAGTAGTAATAGGTATGGGGAACCCTACAATGAGCAGTTCTTC. This sequence encodes CASSNRYGEPYNEQFF.

This clonotype was seen a few times. This rearrangement joins TRBV7-2 to TRBJ2-3; TRBD1 matches 7 bases. Germline assignment: CDR1 SGHTA and CDR2 FQGNSA. CDR3 length equals 14 residues. V gave up 2 bases and J gave up 3 bases; unmatched junction bases: 2. DNA for the CDR3: TGTGCCAGCAGCTTACACAGGGGTACAGATACGCAGTATTTT. As protein: CASSLHRGTDTQYF.

CDR3 bases: TGCGCCAGCAGCGCCAGATCTGCGGGACTCGGGGAGACCCAGTACTTC. Its protein product is CASSARSAGLGETQYF. The chain joins TRBV5-1 to TRBJ2-5; perhaps TRBD2 as D (6 bases). CDR3 length: 16 residues. The germline V and J ends were trimmed by 4 bases and 5 bases, with 21 bases remaining between them. CDR1 is SGHRS, CDR2 YFSETQ, per germline.

J is TRBJ1-1 and V is TRBV29-1; D is possibly TRBD1 (5 bases). Germline V gene sequence: CDR1 SQVTM, CDR2 ANQGSEA. Trimming stripped 0 bases from V and 1 base from J, with 12 bases between. There are 15 residues in the CDR3. CDR3 bases: TGCAGCGTTGAAGATCTTAAGGGGACGAACACTGAAGCTTTCTTT. This gives the protein CSVEDLKGTNTEAFF.

The CDR3 region has the DNA TGCAGCGTTGAAGATCCACGACGGGGCAGTACCTACGAGCAGTACTTC. It encodes CSVEDPRRGSTYEQYF. This rearrangement joins TRBV29-1 to TRBJ2-7, with D possibly being TRBD1 or TRBD2 (5 bases each). Germline values: CDR1 SQVTM, CDR2 ANQGSEA. The CDR3 has 16 amino acids. V gave up 0 bases and J gave up 2 bases, with 17 bases separating them.

The rearrangement links TRBV6-1 to TRBJ1-5; no clear D. The germline CDR1 and CDR2 sequences are MNHNS and SASEGT. The V end lost 1 base, the J end lost 6 bases, and 10 bases lay between the germline ends. This CDR3 region has 14 residues. The CDR3 region has the DNA TGTGCCAGCAGTGAAGGCCGGGGTGCTCAGCCCCAGCATTTT. It translates to CASSEGRGAQPQHF.

This clonotype was seen repeatedly, ten times or more. This chain connects TRBV12-3 or TRBV12-4 to TRBJ2-1; TRBD2 aligns across 8 bases. The CDR3 runs to 15 residues. The junction had 5 bases not matched to a gene; V was cut back by 6 bases and J by 1 base. CDR3 DNA: TGTGCCAGCAGACATAGCGGGACATCCTACAATGAGCAGTTCTTC. It translates to CASRHSGTSYNEQFF.

A few counts support this clonotype. The chain combines TRBV29-1 with TRBJ2-7, with D possibly matching TRBD2 (6 bases). The CDR3 extends over 13 amino acids. CDR1 is SQVTM, CDR2 ANQGSEA, per germline. V lost 3 bases to trimming and J lost 2 bases, with 11 bases between them. The CDR3 loop is CSVERRDPYEQYF. CDR3 DNA: TGCAGCGTTGAGCGGAGGGACCCCTACGAGCAGTACTTC.

The chain recombines TRBV3-1 with TRBJ2-7; 7 bases are shared with TRBD2. Germline V gene data show CDR1 as LGHDT and CDR2 as YNNKEL (reference sequence). This CDR3 has 17 amino acids. With V trimmed by 0 bases and J by 4 bases, 12 bases remained unmatched. The CDR3 nucleotides read TGTGCCAGCAGCCAAGATCGGTTTAGCGGGCTCTTTTACGAGCAGTACTTC. Its protein is CASSQDRFSGLFYEQYF.